Listed below are T cell receptor beta chains from one sample, sequenced in a study of shared clonotypes between healthy human individuals. The protocol was immunoSEQ multiplex PCR, while the TCRdb copy is restricted to in-frame clones and leaves out a portion. The data contain over 1.5 million clones, 95% to 99% of them seen just once; the ten biggest clones take up roughly 0.4%. The sample comprised naive CD4+ T cells sorted from blood. The receptors originated from a man aged 25 to 40 in good health. Each CDR3 is given with its conserved first and last residue. D genes are given only for firm matches. Expanded clones get a size class; other rows say once, few or many, or leave the size out.

D gene	V gene	J gene	clone size	CDR3 protein	CDR3 DNA
NA	TRBV5-1	TRBJ2-5	NA	CASSLAGQYQETQYF	TGCGCCAGCAGCTTGGCTGGCCAGTATCAGGAGACCCAGTACTTC
TRBD2	TRBV5-1	TRBJ2-3	NA	CASSTGLAGATSTDTQYF	TGCGCCAGCAGCACGGGCCTAGCGGGTGCAACTAGCACAGATACGCAGTATTTT
TRBD1	TRBV5-1	TRBJ2-7	NA	CVSSLSPQRHGQGVYPYEQYF	TGCGTCAGCAGCTTGAGCCCACAGCGCCACGGACAGGGGGTTTACCCCTACGAGCAGTACTTC
NA	TRBV5-1	TRBJ2-7	NA	CASSFRADYEQYF	TGCGCCAGCAGCTTTCGGGCTGACTACGAGCAGTACTTC
NA	TRBV10-3	TRBJ1-1	NA	CASTNPRGWGTEAFF	TGTGCCAGCACAAACCCCAGGGGTTGGGGCACTGAAGCTTTCTTT
NA	TRBV10-2	TRBJ2-3	NA	CASSELEGLRLGDTQYF	TGCGCCAGCAGTGAATTAGAGGGACTGCGCCTTGGGGATACGCAGTATTTT
NA	TRBV6-6	TRBJ2-7	few	CASSPSYEQYF	TGTGCCAGCAGCCCCTCCTACGAGCAGTACTTC
NA	TRBV13	TRBJ2-7	NA	CASSLRRQASSYEQYF	TGTGCCAGCAGCTTAAGAAGACAGGCCAGCTCCTACGAGCAGTACTTC
TRBD1	TRBV18	TRBJ2-7	NA	CASSPKGAAYEQYF	TGTGCCAGCTCACCAAAGGGGGCGGCCTACGAGCAGTACTTC
NA	TRBV7-6	TRBJ2-3	NA	CASSLIRRDTQYF	TGTGCCAGCAGCTTAATTCGTAGAGATACGCAGTATTTT
TRBD2	TRBV27	TRBJ2-7	NA	CASSLLAGGLPYEQYF	TGTGCCAGCAGTTTGCTGGCGGGAGGACTTCCCTACGAGCAGTACTTC
NA	TRBV28	TRBJ2-1	NA	CASSFPPGIYNEQFF	TGTGCCAGCAGCTTCCCCCCAGGGATTTACAATGAGCAGTTCTTC
NA	TRBV5-1	TRBJ2-7	NA	CASSLGAVGEIPYEQYF	TGCGCCAGCAGCTTGGGGGCCGTGGGTGAGATCCCCTACGAGCAGTACTTC
NA	TRBV9	TRBJ2-1	NA	CASSVSGKYNEQFF	TGTGCCAGCAGCGTATCCGGGAAATACAATGAGCAGTTCTTC
NA	TRBV9	TRBJ2-3	NA	CASSDHRGELDTQYF	TGTGCCAGCAGCGATCACCGTGGCGAATTAGATACGCAGTATTTT
TRBD1	TRBV15	TRBJ1-4	NA	CATSSVAGQGVLFEKLFF	TGTGCCACCAGCAGCGTCGCAGGACAGGGTGTTCTTTTTGAAAAACTGTTTTTT
NA	TRBV5-8	TRBJ1-2	NA	CASSLAVRRSNYGYTF	TGTGCCAGCAGCTTGGCCGTACGAAGATCTAACTATGGCTACACCTTC
TRBD2	TRBV5-1	TRBJ2-7	NA	CASSHGGGTSGKTSLGEQYF	TGCGCCAGCAGCCACGGGGGAGGGACTAGTGGTAAAACCTCCCTGGGGGAGCAGTACTTC
TRBD2	TRBV6-6	TRBJ2-1	NA	CASSSQAGGPYNEQFF	TGTGCCAGCAGTTCCCAAGCGGGAGGGCCGTACAATGAGCAGTTCTTC
TRBD1	TRBV6-6	TRBJ2-5	NA	CASSYSRTGGKETQYF	TGTGCCAGCAGTTACTCCCGGACAGGGGGGAAAGAGACCCAGTACTTC
NA	TRBV10-3	TRBJ2-7	NA	CAISESRGALAYEQYF	TGTGCCATCAGTGAGTCGAGGGGGGCGCTGGCCTACGAGCAGTACTTC